The clone carrying this TCR beta chain was detected a few times. The entry originates in a study of shared clonotypes between healthy human individuals. CD45RO-negative, CCR7-positively selected cells formed the naive CD8 fraction, excluding terminally differentiated effector memory CD45RA+ cells. For sorted subsets, approximately 200 ng DNA per replicate equaled roughly 30,000 T cell genomes. Repertoires were generated with immunoSEQ multiplex PCR, while TCRdb's copy carries only in-frame clones and drops some. The repertoire holds about 2.1 million clones, with 90% to 95% as singletons. The germline gives CDR1 MNHEY, CDR2 SMNVEV (reference sequence). V dropped 3 bases and J dropped 1 base, with 13 bases sitting between them. The CDR3 runs 15 residues.

V gene TRBV27 combines with J gene TRBJ2-7; TRBD2 is a possible D gene (5 bases). The clonotype was recovered from a man aged 18-30 years in good health. Some clones in this sample may be carry-over from other donors' samples. The sample was naive CD8+ T cells from PBMCs. CDR3 amino acids: CASSFGSGNSYEQYF. The CDR3 DNA reads as TGTGCCAGCAGTTTTGGCTCCGGGAATTCCTACGAGCAGTACTTC.